Listed here is a single T cell receptor beta chain. The data were obtained in a study of control samples from healthy donors and cancer patients. Clones were read by immunoSEQ multiplex PCR, and TCRdb kept only the in-frame ones, dropping some. The repertoire holds about 230,000 clones, with over 75% as singletons. This receptor was taken from a woman aged 55-69 years with lung cancer. The sequencing sample was made of PBMCs.

CDR3 protein: CASSAAGLAGEQYF. The CDR3 DNA follows: TGTGCCAGTAGTGCTGCGGGACTAGCGGGGGAGCAGTACTTC. V usage is TRBV19 and J usage is TRBJ2-7, with TRBD2 identical over 13 bases. This CDR3 has 14 amino acids. CDR1 is LNHDA and CDR2 is SQIVND in the germline V gene (reference sequence). The V segment lost 5 bases and the J segment 7 bases; nucleotides outside the gene matches: 5. The variable domain in full, with the rest retrieved from reference TRBV19 and TRBJ2-7, is DGGITQSPKYLFRKEGQNVTLSCEQNLNHDAMYWYRQDPGQGLRLIYYSQIVNDFQKGDIAEGYSVSREKKESFPLTVTSAQKNPTAFYLCASSAAGLAGEQYFGPGTRLTVT.